These 22 T cell receptor beta chains came from one sample sequenced in a study of PD-L1 blockade in urothelial cancer. Repertoires were generated with immunoSEQ multiplex PCR, while TCRdb's copy carries only in-frame clones and drops some. The sample lists roughly 27,000 clones, 70% to 90% seen once, with about 3.4% in the top ten. Sequenced here: PBMCs, sampled around atezolizumab (anti-PD-L1) treatment. These receptor sequences come from a man over 45 with urothelial cancer.

The gene calls are TRBV27 and TRBJ1-2, with 8 bases lining up with TRBD1. With 6 bases clipped from V and 4 bases from J, the junction kept 7 bases outside the gene matches. The germline V gene encodes CDR1 MNHEY and CDR2 SMNVEV (reference sequence). This CDR3 region has 14 residues. The CDR3 protein is CASSRGQVRYGYTF. The CDR3 DNA reads TGTGCCAGCAGCCGGGGACAGGTCCGCTATGGCTACACCTTC.

The rearrangement joins TRBV5-1 to TRBJ2-5, with 7 bases matching TRBD1. Unmatched junction bases numbered 7, after V lost 4 bases and J lost 1 base. This CDR3 comprises 15 residues. Germline CDR1 SGHRS, CDR2 YFSETQ. CDR3 sequence (DNA): TGCGCCAGCAGCCCTCGACAGGGCTTCCAAGAGACCCAGTACTTC. Protein product: CASSPRQGFQETQYF.

The DNA of the CDR3 is TGCGCCAGCACCGGGACAGGGATGAACTATGGCTACACCTTC. It is translated as CASTGTGMNYGYTF. The V call is TRBV5-1, the J call TRBJ1-2, with 9 bases aligning to TRBD1. V shed 6 bases and J 2 bases; nucleotides not matched to a gene: 5. This CDR3 is built from 14 residues. The V gene's germline CDR1 is SGHRS and CDR2 YFSETQ.

The chain has TRBV7-9 and TRBJ2-7; 8 positions match TRBD2. V shed 5 bases, J shed 3 bases, and the junction held 6 bases outside the gene matches. Germline V gene data show CDR1 as SEHNR and CDR2 as FQNEAQ (reference sequence). The CDR3 length is 14 residues. The CDR3 nucleotides read TGTGCCAGCAGCGTTACCGGGACTAGCTACGAGCAGTACTTC. It yields the protein CASSVTGTSYEQYF.

The chain recombines TRBV28 with TRBJ1-5; D gene uncertain. Germline CDR1 is MDHEN and CDR2 is SYDVKM. There are 15 residues in the CDR3. Trimming took 3 bases from V and 3 from J, leaving 12 bases between them. Written as DNA, the CDR3 is TGTGCCAGCAGTTTTGGTGAGGGCACCAATCAGCCCCAGCATTTT. This sequence encodes CASSFGEGTNQPQHF.

This rearrangement joins TRBV5-4 to TRBJ2-5; D is possibly TRBD1 (5 bases). V was pared by 4 bases and J by 5 bases, with 15 bases between. The CDR3 length is 14 residues. CDR1 and CDR2 (germline): SGHNT, YYREEE (reference sequence). CDR3 in amino acids: CASSKGDLEETQYF. The CDR3 region has the DNA TGTGCCAGCAGCAAAGGGGATTTGGAGGAGACCCAGTACTTC.

This clone was seen once. V is TRBV29-1 and J is TRBJ2-7; 8 bases line up with TRBD1. The CDR3 length is 13 residues. Germline CDR1 and CDR2: SQVTM and ANQGSEA. The V and J ends lost 7 bases and 2 bases, in that order; junction bases with no gene match: 7. CDR3 region: CSAATGGTYEQYF. The CDR3 DNA reads TGCAGCGCAGCTACAGGGGGAACCTACGAGCAGTACTTC.

CDR3 region: CASGRDSLYNEQFF. In DNA form, the CDR3 reads TGTGCCAGCGGCCGGGACAGCCTCTACAATGAGCAGTTCTTC. The V call is TRBV9, the J call TRBJ2-1, with 7 positions matching TRBD1. V was clipped by 7 bases and J by 3 bases; unmatched bases: 7. The CDR3 length is 14 residues. Germline CDR1 reads SGDLS; CDR2 reads YYNGEE.

This CDR3 is CASSDSGGIYNEQFF. The CDR3 bases are TGCGCCAGCAGTGATAGCGGGGGGATCTACAATGAGCAGTTCTTC. V usage is TRBV10-1 and J usage is TRBJ2-1, with 10 bases lining up with TRBD2. Germline lookup yields CDR1 WNHNN and CDR2 SYGVQD (reference sequence). The J segment lost 3 bases and the V segment lost 3 bases, leaving 2 bases of the junction unmatched. The CDR3 has 15 amino acids.

The J gene is TRBJ2-1, the V gene TRBV5-1; 9 bases agree with TRBD1. Trimming removed 4 bases from V and 6 bases from J; junction bases left unmatched: 8. This CDR3 contains 15 residues. Germline CDR1 reads SGHRS; CDR2 reads YFSETQ. The CDR3 spells CASSTWTGDLNEQFF. The CDR3 DNA is TGCGCCAGCAGCACATGGACAGGGGACCTCAATGAGCAGTTCTTC.

The chain recombines TRBV28 with TRBJ2-1; 9 nucleotides agree with TRBD2. Trimming took 2 bases from V and 9 from J; bases not matched to a gene: 14. The CDR3 is 17 residues long. The V gene's germline CDR1 is MDHEN and CDR2 SYDVKM. The CDR3 region has the DNA TGTGCCAGCAGTTTACAGTGGCCGGTAGCGGGAGTAGGTGAGCAGTTCTTC. Its protein is CASSLQWPVAGVGEQFF.

The CDR3 spells CASSLETGNYEQYF. CDR3 in DNA: TGTGCCAGCAGCTTAGAGACAGGGAACTACGAGCAGTACTTC. The rearrangement links TRBV7-8 to TRBJ2-7; TRBD1 aligns across 7 bases. The CDR3 length is 14 residues. Unmatched junction bases numbered 3, after V lost 1 base and J lost 3 bases. Germline CDR1 and CDR2: SGHVS and FQNEAQ.

This clone was seen a single time. V is TRBV2 and J is TRBJ2-2; weak D call: TRBD1 (5 bases). V lost 3 bases and J 4 bases, leaving 12 bases between the germline ends. This CDR3 has 15 residues. Germline values: CDR1 SNHLY, CDR2 FYNNEI. The CDR3: CASSDVGARTGELFF. The CDR3, as DNA: TGTGCCAGCAGTGATGTTGGGGCGCGCACCGGGGAGCTGTTTTTT. The variable domain in full, completed from reference TRBV2 and TRBJ2-2, reads EPEVTQTPSHQVTQMGQEVILRCVPISNHLYFYWYRQILGQKVEFLVSFYNNEISEKSEIFDDQFSVERPDGSNFTLKIRSTKLEDSAMYFCASSDVGARTGELFFGEGSRLTVL.

The V gene is TRBV4-2, the J gene TRBJ2-5; 10 bases agree with TRBD2. The CDR3 totals 17 residues. The V gene's germline CDR1 is LGHNA and CDR2 YNFKEQ. Losses at the gene ends were 2 bases for V and 4 bases for J; bases not matched to a gene: 10. CDR3 residues: CASSQSASGGAGETQYF. Here the CDR3 DNA reads TGTGCCAGCAGCCAATCCGCAAGCGGGGGGGCCGGAGAGACCCAGTACTTC.

Worth noting for this clone: Its ends do not fully match the called genes, so a read error is possible. V and J are TRBV9 and TRBJ2-1; 7 bases match TRBD2. This CDR3 has 15 residues. Germline V gene lookup returns CDR1 SGDLS and CDR2 YYNGEE. The CDR3 sequence: CASTRSGTAYNEQFF. In nucleotides, the CDR3 is TGTGCCAGTACTCGAAGCGGGACGGCCTATAATGAGCAGTTCTTC. The whole variable domain, remainder taken from reference TRBV9 and TRBJ2-1, is DSGVTQTPKHLITATGQRVTLRCSPRSGDLSVYWYQQSLDQGLQFLIQYYNGEERAKGNILERFSAQQFPDLHSELNLSSLELGDSALYFCASTRSGTAYNEQFFGPGTRLTVL.

Only one count was recorded for this clone. J is TRBJ1-2 and V is TRBV25-1; D not resolved. Germline-derived CDR1 and CDR2 are MGHDK and SYGVNS. V dropped 1 base and J dropped 4 bases, with 13 bases sitting between them. This CDR3 spans 15 amino acids. For the CDR3, the DNA is TGTGCCAGCAGTGAATTTGGAGGCTCGTCCTATGGCTACACCTTC. It codes for CASSEFGGSSYGYTF.

This chain's CDR3 is CASSPGGGRSYEQYF. CDR3 in DNA: TGTGCCAGCTCACCGGGTGGAGGGCGCTCCTACGAGCAGTACTTC. This chain connects TRBV18 to TRBJ2-7, with TRBD2 as a possible D gene (6 bases). From germline, CDR1 is KGHSH and CDR2 LQKENI. Trimming left V 3 bases short and J 0 bases short, with 12 bases between. The CDR3 covers 15 residues.

The chain couples TRBV12-5 to TRBJ2-1, with D hard to call. Germline CDR1 reads LGHNT; CDR2 reads FRNRAP. CDR3 length: 13 residues. V gave up 5 bases and J gave up 6 bases, with 11 bases separating them. The chain's CDR3 is CASGPDTANEQFF. CDR3 sequence (DNA): TGTGCTAGTGGTCCAGACACCGCCAATGAGCAGTTCTTC.

This clone came up once. In DNA, the CDR3 is TGCGCCAGCAGCTTGGAGGGGGGGCGCCGGGGTGGCTACACCTTC. Its translation: CASSLEGGRRGGYTF. The genes are TRBV5-1 and TRBJ1-2; D possibly corresponds to TRBD1 (6 bases). Trimming pared 0 bases from V and 7 bases from J, leaving 16 bases between. The CDR3 totals 15 residues. Germline V CDR1 and CDR2: SGHRS, YFSETQ.

This clone was seen only once. This chain uses TRBV7-8 with TRBJ1-5; D gene ambiguous. Germline assignment: CDR1 SGHVS and CDR2 FQNEAQ. This CDR3 is 14 amino acids long. V gave up 5 bases and J gave up 0 bases, with 8 bases separating them. DNA of the CDR3: TGTGCCAGCAGCGAGGAGATTAGCAATCAGCCCCAGCATTTT. The encoded protein is CASSEEISNQPQHF.

The chain uses TRBV19 and TRBJ2-7; 10 bases map to TRBD1. CDR3 length equals 15 residues. V lost 8 bases to trimming and J lost 1 base; unmatched junction nucleotides: 8. Germline V gene sequence: CDR1 LNHDA, CDR2 SQIVND (reference sequence). CDR3 in DNA: TGTGCCAGTGCCCGCGGGACAGGGGTTTCCTACGAGCAGTACTTC. Translation gives CASARGTGVSYEQYF.

This chain connects TRBV11-2 to TRBJ2-5; 9 positions agree with TRBD2. Germline values: CDR1 SGHAT, CDR2 FQNNGV. This CDR3 spans 18 amino acids. The J segment lost 4 bases and the V segment lost 0 bases, leaving 12 bases of the junction unmatched. CDR3 nucleotides: TGTGCCAGCAGCTTAGAGGCTCGGTGGCGGGAGGGTCGAGAGACCCAGTACTTC. Amino acids: CASSLEARWREGRETQYF.